The 23 T cell receptor beta chains in this list originate from one sample, sequenced in a study of blood T cell repertoires in COVID-19. The data were produced by immunoSEQ multiplex PCR, yet TCRdb's version contains in-frame clones alone and is incomplete. The repertoire holds about 370,000 clones, with roughly 89% as singletons. Sequencing input: PBMCs or T cells enriched from blood (not recorded which). These receptors all stem from a young woman who had recovered from COVID-19.

This chain links TRBV7-8 with TRBJ2-7, with D possibly TRBD1 on 5 matching bases. Germline CDR1 is SGHVS and CDR2 is FQNEAQ. Trimming pared 7 bases from V and 5 bases from J, leaving 18 bases between. There are 14 residues in the CDR3. CDR3 nucleotides: TGTGCCAGCACTAATACGAATAGGGGCCACGAGCAGTACTTC. This gives the protein CASTNTNRGHEQYF.

The chain is built from TRBV27 and TRBJ1-1; no clear D gene. The CDR3 is 13 residues long. Germline CDR1 and CDR2: MNHEY and SMNVEV (reference sequence). The germline V and J ends were trimmed by 5 bases and 11 bases, with 18 bases remaining between them. The CDR3 coding sequence is TGTGCCAGCAGTACCCGAGTTAGGGAGCGGGCTTTCTTT. Its translation: CASSTRVRERAFF.

V usage is TRBV10-3 and J usage is TRBJ2-7; TRBD2 agrees at 10 bases. V dropped 3 bases and J dropped 5; count of bases not matched to a gene: 7. Per germline, CDR1 ENHRY and CDR2 SYGVKD. CDR3 length equals 15 residues. The CDR3 loop is CAISEGLAASDEQYF. CDR3 coding DNA: TGTGCCATCAGTGAAGGACTAGCGGCGAGCGACGAGCAGTACTTC.

This clone has only one observation. The V gene is TRBV21-1, the J gene TRBJ1-3. TRBV21-1 is classified as a pseudogene. The CDR3 is 14 amino acids. CDR3 DNA sequence: TGTGCCAGCAGTATGAGGGAAACTGGAAACACCATATATTTT. It specifies CASSMRETGNTIYF.

This rearrangement joins TRBV20-1 to TRBJ1-1; unclear D gene. Germline loops: CDR1 DFQATT, CDR2 SNEGSKA (reference sequence). CDR3 length: 10 amino acids. V shed 4 bases and J shed 7 bases, with 7 bases lying between them. The DNA of the CDR3 is TGCAGTGCTAACAAAATTGAAGCTTTCTTT. It encodes CSANKIEAFF.

This clone was seen only a few times. This chain's CDR3 is CASRDDGGELDAEAFF. The CDR3 coding sequence is TGCGCCAGCAGGGATGACGGGGGAGAGTTAGACGCTGAAGCTTTCTTT. The V gene is TRBV4-1, the J gene TRBJ1-1, with D perhaps TRBD1 (5 bases). Germline CDR1 MGHRA, CDR2 YSYEKL. Trimming took off 6 bases at V and 6 bases at J, with 23 bases between the two ends. The CDR3 length is 16 residues.

The DNA for the CDR3 is TGTGCCAGTAGTAACTCCGCGGGTTGGACTAGCGGGATCGCAGCTGTCGGGGATGAGCAGTTCTTC. Residues: CASSNSAGWTSGIAAVGDEQFF. This sequence joins TRBV19 and TRBJ2-1; TRBD2 agrees at 12 bases. The V gene end was trimmed by 4 bases and the J gene end by 8 bases; junction bases not matched to a gene: 27. Germline CDR1 LNHDA, CDR2 SQIVND (reference sequence). The CDR3 is made up of 22 amino acids.

This clone has a single count. Written as DNA, the CDR3 is TGTGCCACCAGTGATTTGGCGGGGGGGGGCACAGATACGCAGTATTTT. This codes for CATSDLAGGGTDTQYF. This chain uses TRBV24-1 with TRBJ2-3; TRBD2 agrees at 9 bases. Germline assignment: CDR1 KGHDR and CDR2 SFDVKD. V gave up 0 bases and J gave up 1 base; unmatched junction bases: 1. The CDR3 covers 16 residues.

V and J are TRBV4-1 and TRBJ2-2; D is perhaps TRBD2 (5 bases). Germline CDR1 is MGHRA and CDR2 is YSYEKL. Trimming pared 0 bases from V and 5 bases from J, leaving 16 bases between. The CDR3 is 17 amino acids. The CDR3 region has the DNA TGCGCCAGCAGCCAAGATCCGTCTGGGAGTCGTACCGGGGAGCTGTTTTTT. Its protein is CASSQDPSGSRTGELFF.

This chain uses TRBV5-1 with TRBJ2-1, with TRBD2 identical over 7 bases. Germline V gene sequence: CDR1 SGHRS, CDR2 YFSETQ. V dropped 6 bases and J dropped 7; count of bases not matched to a gene: 19. The CDR3 loop spans 17 amino acids. CDR3 residues: CASTTGSGGGPGNEQFF. Written as DNA, the CDR3 is TGCGCCAGCACCACGGGGTCTGGGGGAGGGCCGGGGAATGAGCAGTTCTTC.

The chain joins TRBV24-1 to TRBJ2-1; tentatively, D is TRBD2 (5 bases). CDR3 length: 16 residues. The V and J ends lost 0 bases and 5 bases respectively, with 13 bases between them. Germline V gene data show CDR1 as KGHDR and CDR2 as SFDVKD. Written as DNA, the CDR3 is TGTGCCACCAGTGATTTGGTGGCATCGGGGAACAATGAGCAGTTCTTC. Translated, it gives CATSDLVASGNNEQFF.

The V and J genes are TRBV5-1 and TRBJ1-1; 7 bases fit TRBD1. Germline trimming cut 4 bases from V and 6 bases from J; bases unmatched to any gene: 6. CDR1 is SGHRS and CDR2 is YFSETQ in the germline V gene. The CDR3 has 13 amino acids. The DNA of the CDR3 is TGCGCCAGCAGCCAACAGGGGACACCTGAAGCTTTCTTT. Translation gives CASSQQGTPEAFF.

The V and J genes are TRBV4-1 and TRBJ2-2, with TRBD1 as a possible D gene (6 bases). CDR3 length: 13 residues. V lost 5 bases to trimming and J lost 6 bases, with 10 bases between them. Germline V gene data show CDR1 as MGHRA and CDR2 as YSYEKL. CDR3 in DNA: TGCGCCAGCAGCGCAACAGGGTCCGGGGAGCTGTTTTTT. Its translation: CASSATGSGELFF.

The chain couples TRBV5-4 to TRBJ2-1, with D perhaps TRBD1 (5 bases). Looked up from germline, CDR1 is SGHNT and CDR2 is YYREEE (reference sequence). This CDR3 contains 16 residues. With 4 bases removed from V and 0 bases from J, the gap between germline ends came to 14 bases. As DNA, the CDR3 is TGTGCCAGCAGCCCAGGGCGGACCAGCTCCTACAATGAGCAGTTCTTC. Its translation is CASSPGRTSSYNEQFF.

This sequence joins TRBV7-3 and TRBJ2-7; 10 bases agree with TRBD1. The CDR3 runs to 14 residues. CDR1 and CDR2 from the germline V gene are SGHTA and FQGTGA. V was clipped by 4 bases and J by 5 bases; unmatched bases: 5. The CDR3 sequence: CASSSGTGENEQYF. CDR3 sequence (DNA): TGTGCCAGCAGCTCTGGGACAGGGGAAAACGAGCAGTACTTC.

The rearrangement uses TRBV5-6 and TRBJ2-7; maybe TRBD1 (5 bases). The CDR3 runs to 17 residues. Germline CDR1 and CDR2: SGHDT and YYEEEE. Trimming removed 3 bases at V and 2 bases at J, with 21 bases between. CDR3 nucleotide sequence: TGTGCCAGCAGCTCTTCAATGGGGCTTTACTCTACCTACGAGCAGTACTTC. This encodes CASSSSMGLYSTYEQYF.

The chain uses TRBV7-8 and TRBJ2-7, with 9 bases matching TRBD1. The length of the CDR3 is 17 residues. The ends lost 1 base at V and 3 bases at J; junction bases unmatched: 10. CDR1 is SGHVS, CDR2 FQNEAQ, per germline. This CDR3 reads CASSLDRGLRNDYEQYF. In DNA, the CDR3 is TGTGCCAGCAGCTTAGACAGGGGGCTTCGTAACGACTACGAGCAGTACTTC.

The chain joins TRBV5-1 to TRBJ1-3; tentative D call: TRBD1 (6 bases). The CDR3 is 17 residues long. In germline, CDR1 is SGHRS, CDR2 YFSETQ. The V end lost 3 bases, the J end lost 0 bases, and 16 bases lay between the germline ends. CDR3 sequence (DNA): TGCGCCAGCAGCTGGACAGCCGGGACGGCCTCTGGAAACACCATATATTTT. Protein: CASSWTAGTASGNTIYF.

This clone was detected only a few times. The chain is built from TRBV19 and TRBJ1-5, with a tentative D call TRBD1 (6 bases). The V and J ends lost 0 bases and 7 bases respectively, with 10 bases between them. The V gene's germline CDR1 is LNHDA and CDR2 SQIVND (reference sequence). The CDR3 covers 14 residues. CDR3 sequence: CASSIDRDTQPQHF. CDR3 coding DNA: TGTGCCAGTAGTATAGACCGGGACACCCAGCCCCAGCATTTT. The complete variable domain, with remaining parts taken from reference TRBV19 and TRBJ1-5, reads DGGITQSPKYLFRKEGQNVTLSCEQNLNHDAMYWYRQDPGQGLRLIYYSQIVNDFQKGDIAEGYSVSREKKESFPLTVTSAQKNPTAFYLCASSIDRDTQPQHFGDGTRLSIL.

The chain uses TRBV4-3 and TRBJ1-3; the D is unclear. This CDR3 spans 14 amino acids. Germline CDR1 and CDR2: LGHNA and YSLEER. Trimming stripped 0 bases from V and 0 bases from J, with 3 bases between. The DNA for the CDR3 is TGCGCCAGCAGCCAAGAGTACTCTGGAAACACCATATATTTT. Protein product: CASSQEYSGNTIYF.

V and J are TRBV27 and TRBJ2-1; 10 bases agree with TRBD2. Per the germline V gene, CDR1 is MNHEY and CDR2 is SMNVEV (reference sequence). The CDR3 has 13 amino acids. J gave up 10 bases and V 8 bases, and 8 bases lay outside the gene matches. The CDR3 nucleotides read TGTGCCAGCGCCCTAGCGGGAGCATGGGAGCAGTTCTTC. It yields the protein CASALAGAWEQFF.

This chain joins TRBV21-1 and TRBJ1-2; the D segment call TRBD1 is taken from the table without a DNA check. TRBV21-1 is a documented pseudogene. The CDR3 contains 14 residues. CDR3 residues: CASSWPFGTDGYTF. The CDR3 bases are TGTGCCAGCAGCTGGCCCTTTGGTACCGATGGCTACACCTTC.

The genes are TRBV28 and TRBJ2-1; 8 bases line up with TRBD2. CDR1 is MDHEN, CDR2 SYDVKM, per germline. The trim removed 7 bases at V and 7 bases at J, leaving 12 bases unmatched. This CDR3 is 15 amino acids long. As DNA, the CDR3 is TGTGCCAGCAAGACGACTAGCGAAATCGGGAATGAGCAGTTCTTC. Translating it yields CASKTTSEIGNEQFF.